These 20 T cell receptor beta chains came from one sample sequenced in a study of blood T cell repertoires in COVID-19. The protocol was immunoSEQ multiplex PCR, while the TCRdb copy is restricted to in-frame clones and leaves out a portion. The sample includes 90,000 to 150,000 clones, more than 60% of them seen just once. Sequenced sample: peripheral blood. Receptor source: a man between 65 and 85 years old with acute or convalescent COVID-19.

The J gene is TRBJ1-1, the V gene TRBV29-1; 9 nucleotides agree with TRBD1. The germline gives CDR1 SQVTM, CDR2 ANQGSEA. J was trimmed by 6 bases and V by 7 bases; bases with no gene match: 6. CDR3 size: 12 residues. CDR3 sequence: CSGWDRDAEAFF. The CDR3 region has the DNA TGCAGCGGATGGGACAGGGATGCTGAAGCTTTCTTT.

The chain employs TRBV4-2 and TRBJ2-7; 9 nucleotides match TRBD2. V was clipped by 0 bases and J by 3 bases; unmatched bases: 12. The germline gives CDR1 LGHNA, CDR2 YNFKEQ. The CDR3 sequence is 18 residues long. CDR3 nucleotides: TGTGCCAGCAGCCAAGATCTTGTTGAGCGGGGGGCCGGCTACGAGCAGTACTTC. Residues: CASSQDLVERGAGYEQYF.

This chain connects TRBV11-2 to TRBJ2-3; 7 nucleotides match TRBD2. The CDR3 contains 16 residues. V shed 1 base, J shed 0 bases, and the junction held 4 bases outside the gene matches. Germline V gives CDR1 SGHAT, CDR2 FQNNGV. DNA of the CDR3: TGTGCCAGCAGCTTAGGAGGAGCGGGAAGCACAGATACGCAGTATTTT. It encodes CASSLGGAGSTDTQYF.

The chain links TRBV5-8 to TRBJ1-3; D gene uncertain. Trimming left V 4 bases short and J 7 bases short, with 12 bases between. The CDR3 is 13 residues long. Germline V CDR1 and CDR2: SGHTS, YDEGEE. The CDR3 DNA is TGTGCCAGCAGCCGCGGAAGCGGGAACACCATATATTTT. Amino acid sequence: CASSRGSGNTIYF.

The chain joins TRBV6-6 to TRBJ1-5; TRBD1 might be the D (5 bases). The V and J ends lost 11 bases and 0 bases respectively, with 17 bases between them. CDR1 and CDR2 (germline): MNHNY, SVGAGI (reference sequence). There are 15 residues in the CDR3. The CDR3 protein is CAGGRAGNSNQPQHF. CDR3 nucleotide sequence: TGTGCCGGGGGTCGGGCGGGGAATAGCAATCAGCCCCAGCATTTT.

The CDR3 is CASSLADQPQHF. The CDR3 nucleotides read TGTGCCAGCAGCTTGGCGGATCAGCCCCAGCATTTT. The rearrangement links TRBV5-5 to TRBJ1-5, with D unresolved. V dropped 0 bases and J dropped 5 bases, with 3 bases sitting between them. CDR1 and CDR2 (germline): SGHKS, YYEKEE (reference sequence). The CDR3 is 12 residues long.

J is TRBJ2-2 and V is TRBV5-4; TRBD2 agrees at 7 bases. Germline CDR1 is SGHNT and CDR2 is YYREEE (reference sequence). The trim removed 2 bases at V and 4 bases at J, leaving 11 bases unmatched. This CDR3 comprises 17 residues. The CDR3 sequence is CASSFGGGTITTGELFF. Written as DNA, the CDR3 is TGTGCCAGCAGCTTTGGGGGGGGGACTATCACCACCGGGGAGCTGTTTTTT.

The chain joins TRBV15 to TRBJ2-7; 9 positions agree with TRBD1. The CDR3 extends over 16 amino acids. V shed 3 bases and J 1 base; nucleotides not matched to a gene: 7. Germline-derived CDR1 and CDR2 are LNHNV and YYDKDF (reference sequence). The CDR3 DNA reads as TGTGCCACCAGCAGGCAACCGGGACAGGGTTCCTACGAGCAGTACTTC. It yields the protein CATSRQPGQGSYEQYF.

This clone has only one observation. The rearrangement uses TRBV7-9 and TRBJ1-1; no definite D call. The CDR3 has 14 amino acids. The V gene lost 0 bases and the J gene lost 4 bases, with 9 bases spanning the gap. Germline values: CDR1 SEHNR, CDR2 FQNEAQ (reference sequence). CDR3 DNA: TGTGCCAGCAGCTTAGCGCGGGGTGGCACTGAAGCTTTCTTT. It yields the protein CASSLARGGTEAFF.

V gene TRBV19 combines with J gene TRBJ2-1, with D possibly TRBD2 on 5 matching bases. The CDR3 has 13 amino acids. Germline CDR1 and CDR2: LNHDA and SQIVND (reference sequence). The V end lost 1 base, the J end lost 12 bases, and 13 bases lay between the germline ends. The chain's CDR3 is CASSIVEGSVQFF. The CDR3 DNA is TGTGCCAGTAGTATAGTAGAGGGATCAGTGCAGTTCTTC.

V is TRBV28 and J is TRBJ1-2; D uncertain. Germline CDR1 reads MDHEN; CDR2 reads SYDVKM. The CDR3 is made up of 13 amino acids. V was pared by 3 bases and J by 0 bases, with 5 bases between. CDR3 region: CASSLSSNYGYTF. DNA of the CDR3: TGTGCCAGCAGTTTGAGCTCTAACTATGGCTACACCTTC.

The rearrangement links TRBV7-2 to TRBJ1-1, with TRBD1 matching 10 bases. Germline V gives CDR1 SGHTA, CDR2 FQGNSA. The CDR3 extends over 16 amino acids. With V trimmed by 5 bases and J by 0 bases, 6 bases remained unmatched. DNA of the CDR3: TGTGCCAGCAGCATATTGACAGGGGGCTTGAACACTGAAGCTTTCTTT. Encoded protein: CASSILTGGLNTEAFF.

This chain connects TRBV4-2 to TRBJ1-2; 7 nucleotides agree with TRBD1. The V gene's germline CDR1 is LGHNA and CDR2 YNFKEQ. Trimming cost V 1 base and J 6 bases; bases outside gene matches: 17. The CDR3 totals 18 residues. The CDR3 sequence is CASSQGRGLRQGDDGYTF. CDR3 nucleotide sequence: TGTGCCAGCAGCCAAGGAAGAGGCTTAAGACAGGGTGACGATGGCTACACCTTC.

Worth noting for this clone: Lacking the conserved final phenylalanine or tryptophan, this CDR3 likely reflects a read error. The DNA is omitted, as the CDR3 cannot be located on it reliably, and the CDR3 follows TCRdb's listing. The rearrangement uses TRBV7-9 and TRBJ1-1; the table assigns TRBD1, which was not confirmed against the DNA. The CDR3 numbers 11 amino acids, ends counted. Germline V CDR1 and CDR2: SEHNR, FQNEAQ (reference sequence). The CDR3 loop is CASSLGDSPQY.

V gene TRBV19 combines with J gene TRBJ2-5; 7 bases match TRBD2. The V gene end was trimmed by 8 bases and the J gene end by 7 bases; junction bases not matched to a gene: 13. Looked up from germline, CDR1 is LNHDA and CDR2 is SQIVND (reference sequence). The CDR3 has 14 residues. Here the CDR3 reads CASGGAAGVATQYF. CDR3 DNA: TGTGCCAGTGGAGGCGCCGCGGGAGTGGCGACCCAGTACTTC.

For this clone: At one boundary the junction diverges from the germline segment, which might be a read error. This chain uses TRBV2 with TRBJ2-5; no clear D. Germline CDR1 is SNHLY and CDR2 is FYNNEI. The CDR3 totals 13 residues. Written as DNA, the CDR3 is TGTGCCAGAAGTGGGCAAACCCAAGAGACCCAGTACTTC. Translation gives CARSGQTQETQYF. Looking up the rest from reference TRBV2 and TRBJ2-5 gives the full variable domain: EPEVTQTPSHQVTQMGQEVILRCVPISNHLYFYWYRQILGQKVEFLVSFYNNEISEKSEIFDDQFSVERPDGSNFTLKIRSTKLEDSAMYFCARSGQTQETQYFGPGTRLLVL.

V usage is TRBV24-1 and J usage is TRBJ1-5; no reliable D call. This CDR3 spans 14 amino acids. CDR1 KGHDR and CDR2 SFDVKD come from the germline V gene. V gave up 6 bases and J gave up 0 bases, with 8 bases separating them. CDR3 sequence (DNA): TGTGCCACCAGTTCCGGGTATAGCAATCAGCCCCAGCATTTT. Translated, it gives CATSSGYSNQPQHF.

The chain joins TRBV9 to TRBJ2-3; 10 bases map to TRBD2. Looked up from germline, CDR1 is SGDLS and CDR2 is YYNGEE. V was pared by 0 bases and J by 2 bases, with 6 bases of the junction left unmatched. The CDR3 is made up of 17 amino acids. In DNA form, the CDR3 reads TGTGCCAGCAGCGTAGCTTCCCTAGCGGGAGCCACAGATACGCAGTATTTT. Its translation: CASSVASLAGATDTQYF.

There are a few counts of this clone. The chain carries TRBV5-4 and TRBJ2-2, with 7 positions matching TRBD2. This CDR3 is built from 15 residues. The trim removed 5 bases at V and 0 bases at J, leaving 4 bases unmatched. Germline V gives CDR1 SGHNT, CDR2 YYREEE (reference sequence). CDR3 sequence (DNA): TGTGCCAGCAGTCTAGCGGTCGCGAACACCGGGGAGCTGTTTTTT. This gives the protein CASSLAVANTGELFF.

The chain employs TRBV7-2 and TRBJ1-5; 7 nucleotides match TRBD1. Germline CDR1 and CDR2: SGHTA and FQGNSA. V dropped 5 bases and J dropped 3; count of bases not matched to a gene: 10. The CDR3 consists of 16 residues. CDR3 loop: CASSLGTVKANQPQHF. Here the CDR3 DNA reads TGTGCCAGCAGCCTCGGGACAGTAAAAGCCAATCAGCCCCAGCATTTT. The full variable domain, in which reference TRBV7-2 and TRBJ1-5 provide the parts outside the CDR3, is GAGVSQSPSNKVTEKGKDVELRCDPISGHTALYWYRQSLGQGLEFLIYFQGNSAPDKSGLPSDRFSAERTGGSVSTLTIQRTQQEDSAVYLCASSLGTVKANQPQHFGDGTRLSIL.